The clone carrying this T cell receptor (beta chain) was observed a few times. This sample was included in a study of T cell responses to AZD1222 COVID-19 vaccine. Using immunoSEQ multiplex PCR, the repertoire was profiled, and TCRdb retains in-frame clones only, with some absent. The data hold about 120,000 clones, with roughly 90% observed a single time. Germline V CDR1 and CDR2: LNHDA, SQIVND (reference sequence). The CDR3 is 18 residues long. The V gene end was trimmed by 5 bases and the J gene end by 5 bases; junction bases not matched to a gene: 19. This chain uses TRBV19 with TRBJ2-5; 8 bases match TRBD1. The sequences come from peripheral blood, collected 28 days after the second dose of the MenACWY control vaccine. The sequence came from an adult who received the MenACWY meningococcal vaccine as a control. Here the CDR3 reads CASSYAGSVRGRGETQYF. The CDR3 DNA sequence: TGTGCCAGTAGTTACGCGGGGTCGGTCAGGGGGCGTGGGGAGACCCAGTACTTC.